Here is one T cell receptor (beta chain) with its context. Its specificity is not known. This record belongs to a study of vaccination effects on CD4 cells after COVID-19. CD4+ T cell isolation took place after more than eight days of culture. This table comes from immunoSEQ multiplex PCR, and its TCRdb copy is limited to in-frame clones, with some not included. Here the sample spans about 51,000 clones, roughly 80% being singletons. V was cut by 2 bases and J by 2 bases, with 9 bases left in between. The CDR3 has 14 amino acids. The germline V gene has CDR1 SGHRS and CDR2 YFSETQ. Sequences were derived from CD4+ T cells from PBMCs cultured without peptide, sampled before COVID-19 vaccination. The gene calls are TRBV5-1 and TRBJ2-3; D could derive from TRBD1 or TRBD2 (5 bases each). The TCR comes from a human donor who had a prior SARS-CoV-2 infection. For the CDR3, the DNA is TGCGCCAGCAGCTTAGGGGAGATCACAGATACGCAGTATTTT. The encoded protein is CASSLGEITDTQYF.